The next 27 T cell receptor beta chains were all read from a single sample in a study of cytomegalovirus exposure and HLA in healthy donors. A multiplex PCR was run with 60 Vbeta primers and 13 Jbeta primers. Using immunoSEQ multiplex PCR, the repertoire was profiled, and TCRdb retains in-frame clones only, with some absent. The data show some 200,000 clones, under 85% seen once. Material: PBMCs. The receptors shown here come from a man aged 45-65 years in good health and CMV-seronegative.

This chain joins TRBV2 and TRBJ2-5; no clear D. With 4 bases removed from V and 3 bases from J, the gap between germline ends came to 6 bases. Germline V gene sequence: CDR1 SNHLY, CDR2 FYNNEI. This CDR3 comprises 12 residues. CDR3 DNA sequence: TGTGCCAGCAGTGTACAGAAAGAGACCCAGTACTTC. It yields the protein CASSVQKETQYF.

The chain uses TRBV5-4 and TRBJ2-7; D is uncertain. There are 12 residues in the CDR3. CDR1 SGHNT and CDR2 YYREEE come from the germline V gene (reference sequence). The V and J ends lost 1 base and 4 bases respectively, with 6 bases between them. This CDR3 is CASSLNRYEQYF. The CDR3 DNA is TGTGCCAGCAGCTTGAATCGGTACGAGCAGTACTTC. Looking up the rest from reference TRBV5-4 and TRBJ2-7 gives the full variable domain: ETGVTQSPTHLIKTRGQQVTLRCSSQSGHNTVSWYQQALGQGPQFIFQYYREEENGRGNFPPRFSGLQFPNYSSELNVNALELDDSALYLCASSLNRYEQYFGPGTRLTVT.

The J gene is TRBJ2-1, the V gene TRBV7-3, with 8 nucleotides matching TRBD1. CDR1 SGHTA and CDR2 FQGTGA come from the germline V gene. J was trimmed by 7 bases and V by 5 bases; bases with no gene match: 4. This CDR3 comprises 13 residues. The CDR3 sequence: CASSRDRGNEQFF. The CDR3 DNA is TGTGCCAGCAGCCGCGACAGGGGTAATGAGCAGTTCTTC.

The rearrangement links TRBV19 to TRBJ2-1, with D possibly TRBD1 on 6 matching bases. CDR1 LNHDA and CDR2 SQIVND come from the germline V gene (reference sequence). V was shortened by 5 bases and J by 1 base, with 12 bases between the two germline ends. This CDR3 has 15 amino acids. As DNA, the CDR3 is TGTGCCAGTAGTGCAACAGGGAGATCCTACAATGAGCAGTTCTTC. This sequence encodes CASSATGRSYNEQFF.

The chain joins TRBV19 to TRBJ1-1, with D possibly TRBD1 on 5 matching bases. V lost 3 bases and J 0 bases, leaving 8 bases between the germline ends. CDR3 length: 14 residues. The V gene's germline CDR1 is LNHDA and CDR2 SQIVND (reference sequence). The CDR3 coding sequence is TGTGCCAGTAGTATGCCGGGGGTGAACACTGAAGCTTTCTTT. Translated: CASSMPGVNTEAFF.

The V call is TRBV7-9, the J call TRBJ2-7, with TRBD1 matching 7 bases. The CDR3 runs to 12 residues. The germline V gene encodes CDR1 SEHNR and CDR2 FQNEAQ (reference sequence). The V and J ends lost 5 bases and 7 bases, in that order; junction bases with no gene match: 5. CDR3 nucleotide sequence: TGTGCCAGCAGCATTAGGGGGCGGGAGCAGTACTTC. This gives the protein CASSIRGREQYF.

The chain joins TRBV6-5 to TRBJ1-5; 9 nucleotides match TRBD1. This CDR3 contains 14 residues. The germline CDR1 and CDR2 sequences are MNHEY and SVGAGI. V shed 6 bases and J 11 bases; nucleotides not matched to a gene: 11. The chain's CDR3 is CASSPGQGMSTQHF. The CDR3 DNA reads TGTGCCAGCAGCCCCGGACAGGGGATGTCGACCCAGCATTTT.

The chain joins TRBV5-6 to TRBJ2-7, with D possibly matching TRBD1 (6 bases). CDR3 length: 13 amino acids. Germline V gene sequence: CDR1 SGHDT, CDR2 YYEEEE. Trimming took off 4 bases at V and 2 bases at J, with 10 bases between the two ends. In DNA form, the CDR3 reads TGTGCCAGCAGCCCTACAGGGACCTACGAGCAGTACTTC. This codes for CASSPTGTYEQYF.

This chain links TRBV4-2 with TRBJ2-3, with 8 bases fitting TRBD2. Trimming removed 4 bases from V and 6 bases from J; junction bases left unmatched: 6. CDR3 size: 14 residues. Germline values: CDR1 LGHNA, CDR2 YNFKEQ. CDR3: CASSRTGGRDTQYF. CDR3 DNA: TGTGCCAGCAGCCGAACGGGGGGGCGGGATACGCAGTATTTT.

V gene TRBV27 combines with J gene TRBJ2-2; 13 bases match TRBD2. J gave up 5 bases and V 4 bases, and 1 base lay outside the gene matches. Germline CDR1 MNHEY, CDR2 SMNVEV (reference sequence). The CDR3 covers 15 residues. CDR3 residues: CASSWGLAGTGELFF. DNA for the CDR3: TGTGCCAGCAGTTGGGGACTAGCGGGAACCGGGGAGCTGTTTTTT.

This chain joins TRBV19 and TRBJ1-2; TRBD1 matches at 10 bases. V shed 4 bases, J shed 5 bases, and the junction held 4 bases outside the gene matches. Per the germline V gene, CDR1 is LNHDA and CDR2 is SQIVND (reference sequence). This CDR3 spans 14 amino acids. CDR3 amino acids: CASSTGQGIYGYTF. CDR3 DNA: TGTGCCAGTAGTACGGGACAGGGGATTTATGGCTACACCTTC.

This clone was seen a few times. V and J are TRBV6-1 and TRBJ2-7; no clear D. The germline V gene has CDR1 MNHNS and CDR2 SASEGT. The V end was cut by 4 bases, the J end by 0 bases, with 13 bases between. The CDR3 covers 15 residues. The CDR3 bases are TGTGCCAGCAGTGCCCAGACTTTCGCCTCCTACGAGCAGTACTTC. It codes for CASSAQTFASYEQYF.

V and J are TRBV5-6 and TRBJ1-4, with TRBD1 matching over 9 bases. V was clipped by 5 bases and J by 4 bases; unmatched bases: 9. The CDR3 consists of 16 residues. Germline V lookup: CDR1 SGHDT, CDR2 YYEEEE. As DNA, the CDR3 is TGTGCCAGCAGTCACACAGGGGGCGAGATTAATGAAAAACTGTTTTTT. The encoded protein is CASSHTGGEINEKLFF.

The rearrangement links TRBV14 to TRBJ2-5, with D maybe TRBD1 (5 bases). The CDR3 totals 14 residues. Trimming cost V 2 bases and J 0 bases, with 7 bases left between them. Germline V gene data show CDR1 as SGHDN and CDR2 as FVKESK. As DNA, the CDR3 is TGTGCCAGCAGCCAACGACAGAACCAAGAGACCCAGTACTTC. Translation: CASSQRQNQETQYF.

This chain joins TRBV13 and TRBJ2-7; D remains ambiguous. Germline CDR1 and CDR2: PRHDT and FYEKMQ (reference sequence). V lost 5 bases to trimming and J lost 6 bases, with 20 bases between them. The length of the CDR3 is 15 residues. This CDR3 reads CASSRSNSPAAEQYF. CDR3 coding DNA: TGTGCCAGCAGCCGGTCGAACTCCCCGGCGGCCGAGCAGTACTTC.

This sequence joins TRBV6-4 and TRBJ2-3; the match to TRBD2 covers 10 bases. CDR1 MRHNA and CDR2 SNTAGT come from the germline V gene. The CDR3 is 16 amino acids. The ends lost 3 bases at V and 1 base at J; junction bases unmatched: 4. DNA for the CDR3: TGTGCCAGCAGTGAGCGGCTAGCGGGAGGCACAGATACGCAGTATTTT. Protein sequence: CASSERLAGGTDTQYF.

CDR3 nucleotides: TGCGCCAGCAGCTTGGGACAGACAGGGCAGTTCTACGAGCAGTACTTC. This codes for CASSLGQTGQFYEQYF. The chain is built from TRBV5-1 and TRBJ2-7; 7 bases fit TRBD1. CDR3 size: 16 residues. Germline V gives CDR1 SGHRS, CDR2 YFSETQ. V trimming: 0 bases; J trimming: 3 bases; junction bases outside the gene matches: 9.

The V gene is TRBV7-9, the J gene TRBJ1-6; 7 positions agree with TRBD1. CDR1 is SEHNR, CDR2 FQNEAQ, per germline (reference sequence). The length of the CDR3 is 15 residues. J was trimmed by 5 bases and V by 5 bases; bases with no gene match: 6. The CDR3 loop reads CASSQLDRDNSPLHF. CDR3 bases: TGTGCCAGCAGCCAGCTCGACAGGGATAATTCACCCCTCCACTTT. Full variable domain (missing parts from reference TRBV7-9 and TRBJ1-6): DTGVSQNPRHKITKRGQNVTFRCDPISEHNRLYWYRQTLGQGPEFLTYFQNEAQLEKSRLLSDRFSAERPKGSFSTLEIQRTEQGDSAMYLCASSQLDRDNSPLHFGNGTRLTVT.

This sequence joins TRBV18 and TRBJ2-5; tentatively, D is TRBD2 (5 bases). The V end was cut by 3 bases, the J end by 5 bases, with 7 bases between. Germline-derived CDR1 and CDR2 are KGHSH and LQKENI. This CDR3 region has 12 residues. The CDR3 nucleotides are TGTGCCAGCTCACCCGGGGTGGAGACCCAGTACTTC. It translates to CASSPGVETQYF.

In DNA form, the CDR3 reads TGTGCCAGTAGTAAGACACGAGGGTACGAGCAGTACTTC. Translating gives CASSKTRGYEQYF. The rearrangement joins TRBV19 to TRBJ2-7, with D tentatively TRBD2 (5 bases). The V gene's germline CDR1 is LNHDA and CDR2 SQIVND (reference sequence). The CDR3 loop spans 13 amino acids. Trimming stripped 4 bases from V and 4 bases from J, with 11 bases between.

The rearrangement joins TRBV13 to TRBJ1-1, with TRBD1 matching over 7 bases. J lost 11 bases, V lost 4 bases, and 13 bases had no gene match. The CDR3 runs 14 residues. Looked up from germline, CDR1 is PRHDT and CDR2 is FYEKMQ (reference sequence). CDR3 amino acids: CASSSGTRLQGAFF. The CDR3 DNA reads as TGTGCCAGCAGCTCAGGGACAAGACTACAGGGGGCTTTCTTT.

The chain joins TRBV9 to TRBJ2-7, with D perhaps matching TRBD2 (6 bases). The CDR3 is made up of 15 amino acids. Germline CDR1 and CDR2: SGDLS and YYNGEE. V was shortened by 3 bases and J by 2 bases, with 15 bases between the two germline ends. The CDR3 reads CASSAEAGSTYEQYF. CDR3 coding DNA: TGTGCCAGCAGCGCCGAAGCGGGTTCTACCTACGAGCAGTACTTC.

V is TRBV28 and J is TRBJ2-1; TRBD2 matches at 11 bases. V was pared by 5 bases and J by 3 bases, with 15 bases of the junction left unmatched. Germline CDR1 MDHEN, CDR2 SYDVKM. The CDR3 extends over 19 amino acids. The CDR3 reads CASSTTASGRSGRYNEQFF. The DNA of the CDR3 is TGTGCCAGCAGTACAACCGCTAGCGGGAGGTCAGGTCGCTACAATGAGCAGTTCTTC.

This chain uses TRBV7-2 with TRBJ1-3; 7 bases fit TRBD1. V lost 2 bases and J lost 4; bases outside the gene matches: 5. CDR1 is SGHTA, CDR2 FQGNSA, per germline. The length of the CDR3 is 15 residues. For the CDR3, the DNA is TGTGCCAGCAGCTTACGTACAGGGGCCGGAAACACCATATATTTT. Translation: CASSLRTGAGNTIYF.

V usage is TRBV7-9 and J usage is TRBJ2-2; 8 nucleotides line up with TRBD1. With V trimmed by 4 bases and J by 4 bases, 5 bases remained unmatched. The germline gives CDR1 SEHNR, CDR2 FQNEAQ (reference sequence). The CDR3 length is 15 residues. DNA for the CDR3: TGTGCCAGCAGCTCCCGGACAGGGATCACCGGGGAGCTGTTTTTT. Translating gives CASSSRTGITGELFF.

This chain links TRBV11-2 with TRBJ2-5, with TRBD2 matching over 11 bases. CDR3 length equals 17 residues. The V segment lost 1 base and the J segment 3 bases; nucleotides outside the gene matches: 7. Germline CDR1 SGHAT, CDR2 FQNNGV. The CDR3 DNA sequence: TGTGCCAGCAGCTTAGGGCTAGCGGGGGGAAGCGAAGAGACCCAGTACTTC. Protein product: CASSLGLAGGSEETQYF.

The chain links TRBV7-9 to TRBJ2-3; a possible D gene is TRBD1 (5 bases). Between the trimmed V and J ends, which lost 2 bases and 0 bases, there was a span of 9 bases. Germline CDR1 is SEHNR and CDR2 is FQNEAQ (reference sequence). CDR3 length: 15 amino acids. The CDR3 DNA is TGTGCCAGCAGCTTAAGACAGCCTAGCACAGATACGCAGTATTTT. Its translation: CASSLRQPSTDTQYF. Full variable domain (missing parts from reference TRBV7-9 and TRBJ2-3): DTGVSQNPRHKITKRGQNVTFRCDPISEHNRLYWYRQTLGQGPEFLTYFQNEAQLEKSRLLSDRFSAERPKGSFSTLEIQRTEQGDSAMYLCASSLRQPSTDTQYFGPGTRLTVL.